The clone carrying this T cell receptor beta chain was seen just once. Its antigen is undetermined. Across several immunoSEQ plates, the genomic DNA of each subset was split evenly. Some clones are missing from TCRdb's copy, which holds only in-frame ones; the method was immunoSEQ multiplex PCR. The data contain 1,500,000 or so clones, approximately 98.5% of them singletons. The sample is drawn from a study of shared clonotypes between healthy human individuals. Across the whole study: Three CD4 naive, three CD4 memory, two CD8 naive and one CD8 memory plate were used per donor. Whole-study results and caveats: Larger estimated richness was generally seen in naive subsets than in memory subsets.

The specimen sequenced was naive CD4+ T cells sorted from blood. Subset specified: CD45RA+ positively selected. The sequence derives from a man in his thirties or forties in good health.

The CDR3 DNA follows: TGTGCCAGTCAAGACCGGGACAGAGAGACCGGGGAGCTGTTTTTT. Amino acid sequence: CASQDRDRETGELFF. The chain couples TRBV28 to TRBJ2-2; 7 bases agree with TRBD1. J was trimmed by 5 bases and V by 9 bases; bases with no gene match: 12. The germline V gene has CDR1 MDHEN and CDR2 SYDVKM. This CDR3 comprises 15 residues.